A selection of T cell receptor beta chains follows, all from one sample in a study of T cell responses to AZD1222 COVID-19 vaccine. Assay: immunoSEQ multiplex PCR; the TCRdb copy retains only in-frame clones and omits some. The sample carries around 120,000 clones, 90% recorded once. Sequenced here: peripheral blood, sampled on day 0 of AZD1222 vaccination. The receptors were gathered from an adult in good health. CDR3s include the opening cysteine and the closing phenylalanine or tryptophan. Each record gives: V gene, D gene, J gene, clone size, CDR3 DNA, CDR3 protein. A D gene is named only where the DNA matches it firmly. Clone size is shown for a subset of rows, as once, few, many or a class of expanded clone.

TRBV5-4	TRBD1	TRBJ1-2	.	TGTGCCAGCAGCCTGGACAGGGGTAGGGATGGCTACACCTTC	CASSLDRGRDGYTF
TRBV6-1	TRBD2	TRBJ2-7	.	TGTGCCAGCAGTGAAATCCGGGGGGTCGAGCAGTACTTC	CASSEIRGVEQYF
TRBV11-3	.	TRBJ2-1	.	TGTGCCAGCAGCTTAGAGGAGCGAGCTGAGCAGTTCTTC	CASSLEERAEQFF
TRBV3-1/TRBV3-2	TRBD1	TRBJ1-2	.	TGTGCCAGCAGCCTAGACAGGGCCTCATCGGGGGGCTACACCTTC	CASSLDRASSGGYTF
TRBV19	.	TRBJ1-2	.	TGTGCCAGTAGTAGGGAGGAAGCCTATGGCTACACCTTC	CASSREEAYGYTF
TRBV19	.	TRBJ1-4	.	TGTGCCAGTACGATTCAGGGGCCTAAGGAGAAACTGTTTTTT	CASTIQGPKEKLFF
TRBV15	TRBD1	TRBJ1-1	.	TGTGCCACCAGCGGGACAGGGAGCAGTAGAGCTTTCTTT	CATSGTGSSRAFF
TRBV10-2	.	TRBJ2-5	once	TGCGCCAGCAGCATTACGGCCCAAGAGACCCAGTACTTC	CASSITAQETQYF
TRBV21-1	.	TRBJ2-1	.	TGTGCCAGCAGCGCACGACTAGCGGGAGGTATCTACAATGAGCAGTTCTTC	CASSARLAGGIYNEQFF
TRBV7-2	.	TRBJ1-5	.	TGTGCCAGCACGCTCCAGGTGGGGGCAGCTAGCAATCAGCCCCAGCATTTT	CASTLQVGAASNQPQHF
TRBV11-2	.	TRBJ2-7	.	TGTGCCAGCAACGGTGGGGGCGAGCAGTACTTC	CASNGGGEQYF
TRBV27	TRBD2	TRBJ2-1	.	TGTGCCAGCTGCTGGACTAGCGGGAGGACCGGCTACAATGAGCAGTTCTTC	CASCWTSGRTGYNEQFF
TRBV4-1	TRBD1	TRBJ1-4	.	TGCGCCAGCAGCCACGGGACAGCGCTTAATGAAAAACTGTTTTTT	CASSHGTALNEKLFF
TRBV6-5	.	TRBJ1-1	once	TGTGCCAGCAGGCCCGGGAGGGTCACTGAAGCTTTCTTT	CASRPGRVTEAFF
TRBV12-3/TRBV12-4	TRBD1	TRBJ2-7	.	TGTGCCAGCAGCCGGGACAGCTACGAGCAGTACTTC	CASSRDSYEQYF
TRBV6-5	TRBD2	TRBJ2-7	.	TGTGCCAGCAGAGACCTAGCGGGAGGGCCCTACGAGCAGTACTTC	CASRDLAGGPYEQYF
TRBV7-9	.	TRBJ2-7	.	TGTGCCAGCAGCTTTAATTACGAGCAGTACTTC	CASSFNYEQYF